What follows describes a single T cell receptor beta chain. The assay was immunoSEQ multiplex PCR, and TCRdb's table has in-frame clones only and misses some. The sample records a few hundred thousand clones, 60% to 75% being singletons. This specimen comes from a study of cytotoxic CD8 clonotypes in ibrutinib-treated CLL. Study in general: The patients, roughly ten relapsed/refractory and fewer than 16 treatment-naive, included about 18 who were IGHV unmutated.

The CDR3 totals 12 residues. Per the germline V gene, CDR1 is LGHNT and CDR2 is FRNRAP. V lost 6 bases and J lost 5, with 8 bases in between. The sequence was obtained from a human donor with chronic lymphocytic leukemia. This chain uses TRBV12-5 with TRBJ2-1; D remains unclear. Material: PBMCs, obtained after 24 months of ibrutinib treatment. This chain's CDR3 is CASGAENNEQFF. The CDR3 nucleotides read TGTGCTAGTGGGGCGGAAAACAATGAGCAGTTCTTC.